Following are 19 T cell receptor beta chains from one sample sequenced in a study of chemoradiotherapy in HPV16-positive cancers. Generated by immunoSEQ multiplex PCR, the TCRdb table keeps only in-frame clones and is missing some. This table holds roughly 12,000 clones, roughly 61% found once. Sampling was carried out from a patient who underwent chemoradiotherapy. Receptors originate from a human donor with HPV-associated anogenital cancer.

In nucleotides, the CDR3 is TGTGCCAGCAGTTCCGGGACAGGGGGTAGCACAGATACGCAGTATTTT. This codes for CASSSGTGGSTDTQYF. The V gene is TRBV27, the J gene TRBJ2-3, with 11 nucleotides matching TRBD1. V was clipped by 4 bases and J by 0 bases; unmatched bases: 3. The germline gives CDR1 MNHEY, CDR2 SMNVEV (reference sequence). The CDR3 totals 16 residues.

The CDR3 region is CASSLSGTGDPTDTQYF. The CDR3 DNA reads as TGTGCCAGCAGCCTGTCCGGGACAGGGGATCCCACAGATACGCAGTATTTT. The chain recombines TRBV7-3 with TRBJ2-3, with TRBD1 matching over 10 bases. V lost 5 bases and J lost 2; bases outside the gene matches: 10. The CDR3 has 17 residues. Germline V gene data show CDR1 as SGHTA and CDR2 as FQGTGA.

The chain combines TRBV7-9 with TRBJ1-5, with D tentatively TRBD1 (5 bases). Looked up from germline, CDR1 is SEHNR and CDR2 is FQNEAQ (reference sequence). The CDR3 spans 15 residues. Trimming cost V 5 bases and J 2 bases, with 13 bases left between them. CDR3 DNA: TGTGCCAGCAGCATCGGGACGGGAGGCAATCAGCCCCAGCATTTT. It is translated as CASSIGTGGNQPQHF.

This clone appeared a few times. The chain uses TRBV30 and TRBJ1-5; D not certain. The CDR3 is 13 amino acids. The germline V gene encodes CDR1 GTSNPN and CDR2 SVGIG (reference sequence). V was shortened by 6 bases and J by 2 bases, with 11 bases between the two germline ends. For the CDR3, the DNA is TGTGCCTGCGGAGTGGGCGGCAATCAGCCCCAGCATTTT. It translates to CACGVGGNQPQHF. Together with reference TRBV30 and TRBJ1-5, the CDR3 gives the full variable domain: SQTIHQWPATLVQPVGSPLSLECTVEGTSNPNLYWYRQAAGRGLQLLFYSVGIGQISSEVPQNLSASRPQDRQFILSSKKLLLSDSGFYLCACGVGGNQPQHFGDGTRLSIL.

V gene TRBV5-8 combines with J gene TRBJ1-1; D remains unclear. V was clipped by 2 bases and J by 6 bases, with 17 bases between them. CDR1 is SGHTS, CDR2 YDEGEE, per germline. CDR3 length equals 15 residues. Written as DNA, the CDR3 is TGTGCCAGCAGCTTCTACCGGGGTTTGAAGTCTGAAGCTTTCTTT. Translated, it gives CASSFYRGLKSEAFF.

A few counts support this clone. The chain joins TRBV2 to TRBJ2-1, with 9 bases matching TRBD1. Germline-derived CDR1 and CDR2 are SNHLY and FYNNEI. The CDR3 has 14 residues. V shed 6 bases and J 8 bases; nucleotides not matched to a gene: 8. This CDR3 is CASRAFTGGDEQFF. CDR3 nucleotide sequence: TGTGCCAGCAGGGCCTTTACAGGGGGCGATGAGCAGTTCTTC.

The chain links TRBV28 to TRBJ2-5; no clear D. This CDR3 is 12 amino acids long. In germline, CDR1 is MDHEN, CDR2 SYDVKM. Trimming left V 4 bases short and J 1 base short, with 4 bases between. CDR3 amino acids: CASSSSQETQYF. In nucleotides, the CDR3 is TGTGCCAGCAGTTCTAGCCAAGAGACCCAGTACTTC.

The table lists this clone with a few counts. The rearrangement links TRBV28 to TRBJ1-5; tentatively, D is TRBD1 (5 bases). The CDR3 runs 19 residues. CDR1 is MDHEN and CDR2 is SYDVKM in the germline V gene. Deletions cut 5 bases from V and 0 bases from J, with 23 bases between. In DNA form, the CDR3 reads TGTGCCAGCAGTGTCTTCGGGGGATGGGGATCCTATAGCAATCAGCCCCAGCATTTT. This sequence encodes CASSVFGGWGSYSNQPQHF.

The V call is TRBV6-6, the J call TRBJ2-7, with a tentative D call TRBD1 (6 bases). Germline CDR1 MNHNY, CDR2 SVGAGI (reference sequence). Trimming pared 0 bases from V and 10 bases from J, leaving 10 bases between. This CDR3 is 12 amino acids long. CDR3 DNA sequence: TGTGCCAGCAGTTACTCTAAGGGACAACAGTACTTC. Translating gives CASSYSKGQQYF.

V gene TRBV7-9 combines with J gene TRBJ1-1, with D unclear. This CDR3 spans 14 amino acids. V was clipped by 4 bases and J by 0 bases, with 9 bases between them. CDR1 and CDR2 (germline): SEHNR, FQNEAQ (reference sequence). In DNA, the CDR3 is TGTGCCAGCAGCTCACGGTCTCTGAACACTGAAGCTTTCTTT. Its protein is CASSSRSLNTEAFF.

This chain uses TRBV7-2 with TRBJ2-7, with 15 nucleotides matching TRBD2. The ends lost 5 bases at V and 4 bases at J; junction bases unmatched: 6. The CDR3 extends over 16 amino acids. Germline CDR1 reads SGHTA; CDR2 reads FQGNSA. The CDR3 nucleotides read TGTGCCAGCAGCGTTCGCGGGACTAGCGGGGGGTACGAGCAGTACTTC. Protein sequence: CASSVRGTSGGYEQYF.

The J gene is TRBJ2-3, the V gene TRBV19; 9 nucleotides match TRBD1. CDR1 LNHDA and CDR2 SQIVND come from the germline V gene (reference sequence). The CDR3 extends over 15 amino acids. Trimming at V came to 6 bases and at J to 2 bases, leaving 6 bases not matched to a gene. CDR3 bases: TGTGCCAGTAGCGGACAGGGGACCCCCACAGATACGCAGTATTTT. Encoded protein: CASSGQGTPTDTQYF.

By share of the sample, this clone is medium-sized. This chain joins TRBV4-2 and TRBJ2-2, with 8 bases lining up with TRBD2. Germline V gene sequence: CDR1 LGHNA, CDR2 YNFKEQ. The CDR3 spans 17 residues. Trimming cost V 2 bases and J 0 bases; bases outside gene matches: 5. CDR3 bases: TGTGCCAGCAGCCAACGCATAGCGGGGACGAACACCGGGGAGCTGTTTTTT. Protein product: CASSQRIAGTNTGELFF.

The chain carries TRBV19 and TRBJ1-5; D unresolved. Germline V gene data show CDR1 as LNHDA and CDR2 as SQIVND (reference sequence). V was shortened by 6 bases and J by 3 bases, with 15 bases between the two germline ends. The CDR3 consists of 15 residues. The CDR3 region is CASSRGTQNNQPQHF. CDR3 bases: TGTGCCAGTAGCCGGGGAACACAAAACAATCAGCCCCAGCATTTT. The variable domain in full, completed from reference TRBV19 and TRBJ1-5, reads DGGITQSPKYLFRKEGQNVTLSCEQNLNHDAMYWYRQDPGQGLRLIYYSQIVNDFQKGDIAEGYSVSREKKESFPLTVTSAQKNPTAFYLCASSRGTQNNQPQHFGDGTRLSIL.

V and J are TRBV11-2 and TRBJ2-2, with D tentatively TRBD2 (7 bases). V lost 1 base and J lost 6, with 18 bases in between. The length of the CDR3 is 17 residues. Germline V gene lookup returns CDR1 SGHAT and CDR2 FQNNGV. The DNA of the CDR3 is TGTGCCAGCAGCTTAGGAGTAGGGGGGGATTATTCCGGGGAGCTGTTTTTT. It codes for CASSLGVGGDYSGELFF.

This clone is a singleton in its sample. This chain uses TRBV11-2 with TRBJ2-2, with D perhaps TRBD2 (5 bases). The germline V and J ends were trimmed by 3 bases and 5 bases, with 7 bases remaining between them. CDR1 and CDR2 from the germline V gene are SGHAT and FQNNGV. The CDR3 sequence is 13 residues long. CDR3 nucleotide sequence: TGTGCCAGCAGCTTCACGGGAACCGGGGAGCTGTTTTTT. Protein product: CASSFTGTGELFF.

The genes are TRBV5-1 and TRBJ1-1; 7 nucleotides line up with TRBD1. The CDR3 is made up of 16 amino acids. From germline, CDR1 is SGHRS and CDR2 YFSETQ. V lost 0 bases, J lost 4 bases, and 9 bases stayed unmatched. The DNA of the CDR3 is TGCGCCAGCAGCTTGGACCCAGGGGGGGGGAGCACTGAAGCTTTCTTT. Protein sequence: CASSLDPGGGSTEAFF.

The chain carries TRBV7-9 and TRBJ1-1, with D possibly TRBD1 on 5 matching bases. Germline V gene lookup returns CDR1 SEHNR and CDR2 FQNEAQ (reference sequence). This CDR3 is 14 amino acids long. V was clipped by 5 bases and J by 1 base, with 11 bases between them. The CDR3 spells CASSRTTGNTEAFF. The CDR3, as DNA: TGTGCCAGCAGCCGCACTACAGGGAACACTGAAGCTTTCTTT.

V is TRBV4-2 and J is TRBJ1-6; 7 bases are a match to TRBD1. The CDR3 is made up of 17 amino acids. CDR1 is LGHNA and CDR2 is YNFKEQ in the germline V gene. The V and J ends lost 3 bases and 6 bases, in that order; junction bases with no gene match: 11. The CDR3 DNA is TGTGCCAGCAGCCATCCCACCCGGGACAGTGTTAATTCACCCCTCCACTTT. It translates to CASSHPTRDSVNSPLHF.